Below are 22 T cell receptor beta chains sequenced from a single sample in a study of T cells in Graves' hyperthyroidism and ophthalmopathy. RNA transcripts gave rise to amplified TCR beta CDR3 regions. The HTBI primer set was used in a first-round RT-PCR of the TCR CDR3. Each CDR3 protein gets one entry after TCRdb re-called the multiplex PCR reads with MiXCR. This table has 300,000 to 350,000 distinct CDR3 sequences, 14% appearing once. The sample taken for sequencing was blood. The receptor source for this set is a woman aged 25 to 39 with Graves' hyperthyroidism.

Many counts were recorded for this clonotype. The chain employs TRBV28 and TRBJ1-2; D remains ambiguous. The V end was cut by 5 bases, the J end by 7 bases, with 17 bases between. Per the germline V gene, CDR1 is MDHEN and CDR2 is SYDVKM. CDR3 length: 14 residues. The CDR3 loop is CASSRNYPKTGYTF. Written as DNA, the CDR3 is TGTGCCAGCAGTAGGAACTACCCGAAGACTGGCTACACCTTC.

On this clonotype: A read error may be the cause here, since a much bigger clone is one base away. The genes are TRBV13 and TRBJ2-7; 7 bases match TRBD1. The CDR3 length is 12 residues. Trimming removed 7 bases from V and 3 bases from J; junction bases left unmatched: 3. The germline V gene encodes CDR1 PRHDT and CDR2 FYEKMQ (reference sequence). The CDR3 coding sequence is TGTGCCAGCAACGGACAGGTCTACGAGCAGTACTTC. This translates into CASNGQVYEQYF.

This clonotype was observed a handful of times. This rearrangement joins TRBV5-1 to TRBJ1-2; D not certain. The germline V and J ends were trimmed by 4 bases and 0 bases, with 4 bases remaining between them. This CDR3 region has 12 residues. The germline gives CDR1 SGHRS, CDR2 YFSETQ. CDR3 residues: CASSATNYGYTF. The DNA of the CDR3 is TGCGCCAGCAGCGCTACTAACTATGGCTACACCTTC.

This clonotype was seen many times. The rearrangement uses TRBV7-2 and TRBJ2-2, with a possible D match to TRBD2 (6 bases). Germline V gene lookup returns CDR1 SGHTA and CDR2 FQGNSA. There are 14 residues in the CDR3. With 2 bases removed from V and 5 bases from J, the gap between germline ends came to 9 bases. The CDR3 protein is CASSLRTITGELFF. The CDR3 coding sequence is TGTGCCAGCAGCTTAAGGACTATTACCGGGGAGCTGTTTTTT.

The gene calls are TRBV18 and TRBJ1-2, with 8 bases matching TRBD1. V trimming: 3 bases; J trimming: 7 bases; junction bases outside the gene matches: 4. This CDR3 has 13 amino acids. The germline V gene encodes CDR1 KGHSH and CDR2 LQKENI. CDR3 protein: CASSPDRALGYTF. CDR3 coding DNA: TGTGCCAGCTCACCGGACAGGGCCCTTGGCTACACCTTC. Filled out from reference TRBV18 and TRBJ1-2, the complete variable domain reads NAGVMQNPRHLVRRRGQEARLRCSPMKGHSHVYWYRQLPEEGLKFMVYLQKENIIDESGMPKERFSAEFPKEGPSILRIQQVVRGDSAAYFCASSPDRALGYTFGSGTRLTVV.

Ten or more counts support this clonotype. This rearrangement joins TRBV10-3 to TRBJ1-1, with D hard to call. Germline-derived CDR1 and CDR2 are ENHRY and SYGVKD. Trimming took 6 bases from V and 3 from J, leaving 11 bases between them. The CDR3 loop spans 13 amino acids. DNA of the CDR3: TGTGCCATCAGGGAAGAGGCGTACACTGAAGCTTTCTTT. The encoded protein is CAIREEAYTEAFF.

The rearrangement uses TRBV7-6 and TRBJ1-3, with a tentative D call TRBD1 (5 bases). CDR3 length: 16 residues. Per the germline V gene, CDR1 is SGHVS and CDR2 is FNYEAQ. The V and J ends lost 5 bases and 1 base respectively, with 15 bases between them. For the CDR3, the DNA is TGTGCCAGCAGCCCCACGGGGGGGGTTTCTGGAAACACCATATATTTT. It yields the protein CASSPTGGVSGNTIYF.

This clonotype has ten or more counts. This chain joins TRBV28 and TRBJ1-6; the match to TRBD1 covers 7 bases. This CDR3 comprises 13 residues. CDR1 and CDR2 (germline): MDHEN, SYDVKM. Trimming took 5 bases from V and 8 from J; bases not matched to a gene: 3. The CDR3 reads CASSVQGYSPLHF. The CDR3 DNA reads TGTGCCAGCAGTGTACAGGGGTATTCACCCCTCCACTTT. The whole variable domain, filled in from reference TRBV28 and TRBJ1-6, reads DVKVTQSSRYLVKRTGEKVFLECVQDMDHENMFWYRQDPGLGLRLIYFSYDVKMKEKGDIPEGYSVSREKKERFSLILESASTNQTSMYLCASSVQGYSPLHFGNGTRLTVT.

This clonotype showed up many times. The V call is TRBV28, the J call TRBJ1-2; 9 bases fit TRBD1. V was pared by 6 bases and J by 5 bases, with 7 bases of the junction left unmatched. The CDR3 has 14 amino acids. Germline V gene data show CDR1 as MDHEN and CDR2 as SYDVKM. The CDR3 sequence: CASSERTGVYGYTF. CDR3 in DNA: TGTGCCAGCAGCGAGCGGACAGGGGTGTATGGCTACACCTTC.

This clonotype was seen a few times. This chain joins TRBV27 and TRBJ1-4; 9 nucleotides agree with TRBD1. The germline V gene has CDR1 MNHEY and CDR2 SMNVEV (reference sequence). With 4 bases clipped from V and 13 bases from J, the junction kept 10 bases outside the gene matches. This CDR3 has 14 amino acids. The CDR3 sequence is CASSSGQGLSRLFF. Here the CDR3 DNA reads TGTGCCAGCAGTTCCGGACAGGGGCTGAGCAGACTGTTTTTT.

This chain joins TRBV5-1 and TRBJ2-3; D might be TRBD2 (6 bases). Trimming left V 0 bases short and J 2 bases short, with 13 bases between. CDR1 is SGHRS, CDR2 YFSETQ, per germline. The CDR3 contains 16 residues. The CDR3 DNA follows: TGCGCCAGCAGCTTGGTTAGCGGCGGGGACACAGATACGCAGTATTTT. It encodes CASSLVSGGDTDTQYF.

The table lists this clonotype with many counts. The chain combines TRBV28 with TRBJ1-1; no clear D gene. Trimming took 3 bases from V and 1 from J, leaving 9 bases between them. CDR3 size: 14 residues. Germline CDR1 and CDR2: MDHEN and SYDVKM. The CDR3, as DNA: TGTGCCAGCAGTTTGAGTCGGTCGAACACTGAAGCTTTCTTT. It is translated as CASSLSRSNTEAFF.

The genes are TRBV19 and TRBJ2-1; the match to TRBD2 covers 9 bases. V gave up 6 bases and J gave up 4 bases; unmatched junction bases: 10. The CDR3 spans 16 residues. Germline-derived CDR1 and CDR2 are LNHDA and SQIVND (reference sequence). This CDR3 reads CASSHPGTSSYNEQFF. The CDR3 DNA reads TGTGCCAGTAGCCATCCCGGGACTAGCTCTTACAATGAGCAGTTCTTC. Supplemented by reference TRBV19 and TRBJ2-1, the full variable domain reads DGGITQSPKYLFRKEGQNVTLSCEQNLNHDAMYWYRQDPGQGLRLIYYSQIVNDFQKGDIAEGYSVSREKKESFPLTVTSAQKNPTAFYLCASSHPGTSSYNEQFFGPGTRLTVL.

This clonotype was detected a few times. Germline and junction disagree at one end, which may indicate a read error. The chain carries TRBV6-1 and TRBJ1-2; D is undetermined. Germline V gives CDR1 MNHNS, CDR2 SASEGT. This CDR3 is 13 amino acids long. The chain's CDR3 is CAGSEGTVNGYTF. The CDR3 region has the DNA TGTGCCGGCAGTGAAGGAACAGTGAATGGCTACACCTTC.

This clonotype was seen repeatedly, ten times or more. V is TRBV6-6 and J is TRBJ1-2; D not certain. The CDR3 spans 15 residues. CDR1 is MNHNY and CDR2 is SVGAGI in the germline V gene (reference sequence). V lost 2 bases and J 4 bases, leaving 14 bases between the germline ends. This chain's CDR3 is CASSYGQNPSYGYTF. The CDR3 nucleotides are TGTGCCAGCAGTTACGGGCAGAATCCCTCCTATGGCTACACCTTC.

This clonotype was found many times. The rearrangement uses TRBV7-9 and TRBJ2-5, with 9 bases matching TRBD2. The CDR3 is 17 residues long. Germline lookup yields CDR1 SEHNR and CDR2 FQNEAQ (reference sequence). With V trimmed by 1 base and J by 0 bases, 6 bases remained unmatched. CDR3 in DNA: TGTGCCAGCAGCTTAGGGGCGGGGGGGGTCAACCAAGAGACCCAGTACTTC. This gives the protein CASSLGAGGVNQETQYF.

This clonotype was picked up many times. This chain joins TRBV27 and TRBJ2-2, with D tentatively TRBD2 (6 bases). Trimming pared 5 bases from V and 4 bases from J, leaving 14 bases between. This CDR3 region has 15 residues. The V gene's germline CDR1 is MNHEY and CDR2 SMNVEV (reference sequence). CDR3 residues: CASSPRGRATGELFF. The CDR3 DNA reads as TGTGCCAGCAGTCCCCGGGGGAGAGCCACCGGGGAGCTGTTTTTT.

This clonotype was found many times. The chain carries TRBV2 and TRBJ2-1; 10 bases align to TRBD1. This CDR3 is 20 amino acids long. With 5 bases clipped from V and 0 bases from J, the junction kept 16 bases outside the gene matches. Per the germline V gene, CDR1 is SNHLY and CDR2 is FYNNEI. In DNA, the CDR3 is TGTGCCAGCAGTAAGCTTCTGACAGGGGGCGACCCCTCCTCCTACAATGAGCAGTTCTTC. Amino acid sequence: CASSKLLTGGDPSSYNEQFF.

CDR3 sequence reads: CSAPGIGKYEKLFF. The CDR3 coding sequence is TGCAGTGCTCCTGGCATCGGGAAATATGAAAAACTGTTTTTT. This chain uses TRBV20-1 with TRBJ1-4; D remains ambiguous. Trimming shortened V by 5 bases and J by 6 bases, and 16 bases separated the two germline ends. The CDR3 has 14 residues. Germline V CDR1 and CDR2: DFQATT, SNEGSKA (reference sequence).

The rearrangement links TRBV18 to TRBJ2-2; tentatively, D is TRBD2 (5 bases). CDR1 is KGHSH and CDR2 is LQKENI in the germline V gene. The ends were cut back, 3 bases at V and 4 bases at J, with 12 bases in the middle. The CDR3 runs 15 residues. CDR3 region: CASSPTTSGTGELFF. DNA of the CDR3: TGTGCCAGCTCACCGACTACATCGGGCACCGGGGAGCTGTTTTTT.

The chain has TRBV6-1 and TRBJ1-6; the D is unclear. Per the germline V gene, CDR1 is MNHNS and CDR2 is SASEGT. V gave up 7 bases and J gave up 2 bases, with 15 bases separating them. This CDR3 has 16 amino acids. The CDR3 region is CASKEYGEAYNSPLHF. Written as DNA, the CDR3 is TGTGCCAGCAAAGAGTACGGCGAAGCCTATAATTCACCCCTCCACTTT.

This clonotype has just a few counts. V is TRBV20-1 and J is TRBJ2-3; 7 bases fit TRBD2. The germline V gene has CDR1 DFQATT and CDR2 SNEGSKA (reference sequence). The CDR3 sequence is 16 residues long. Unmatched junction bases numbered 6, after V lost 0 bases and J lost 0 bases. The CDR3 DNA sequence: TGCAGTGCTAGAGAGGAATCTAGCGGTAGCACAGATACGCAGTATTTT. Protein: CSAREESSGSTDTQYF.